This T cell receptor (beta chain) is from a study of cytomegalovirus exposure and HLA in healthy donors. General observations from the study: Later analysis found that TCR beta chains associated with HLA were more clonally expanded than other, equally common chains. Associated with cytomegalovirus, according to the listing, were 150 to 200 TCR beta chains.

The PCR contained 60 Vbeta and 13 Jbeta primers. Generated by immunoSEQ multiplex PCR, the TCRdb table keeps only in-frame clones and is missing some. The profile shows under 150,000 clones, over 70% of them singletons. Comment on this clone: Its specificity is unknown.

The sequence was collected from a woman in her forties in good health and CMV-seropositive. Sequencing used PBMCs.

In DNA, the CDR3 is TGCGCCAGCAGCCAAGAGGCGGCGCAGCCCCAGCATTTT. The encoded protein is CASSQEAAQPQHF. The chain links TRBV4-3 to TRBJ1-5, with D hard to call. Trimming took 0 bases from V and 7 from J, leaving 7 bases between them. This CDR3 has 13 residues. Germline V gene sequence: CDR1 LGHNA, CDR2 YSLEER.